A single sample gave rise to the 24 T cell receptor beta chains below, sequenced in a study of CD8 T cells in Susac syndrome. An amount of RNA that ranged from roughly 0.5 to 1 ug was reverse transcribed with random hexamers. One entry per CDR3 protein results from TCRdb running MiXCR on the immunoSEQ multiplex PCR reads. Altogether over 130,000 distinct CDR3 sequences are present, about 95% being singletons, with the ten largest covering around 0.12%. The sequenced sample was CD4+ T cells from PBMCs. These receptor sequences come from a human donor with multiple sclerosis.

The CDR3 DNA reads as TGCAGTGCTAGTGCCCCTCAGCGGAGCCCCTACGAGCAGTACTTC. Translated, it gives CSASAPQRSPYEQYF. V and J are TRBV20-1 and TRBJ2-7, with a possible D match to TRBD2 (5 bases). V was clipped by 3 bases and J by 2 bases, with 17 bases between them. Germline-derived CDR1 and CDR2 are DFQATT and SNEGSKA (reference sequence). The CDR3 spans 15 residues.

The gene calls are TRBV20-1 and TRBJ2-1, with D perhaps matching TRBD2 (6 bases). The CDR3 is 11 amino acids. Trimming left V 3 bases short and J 8 bases short, with 8 bases between. Germline V lookup: CDR1 DFQATT, CDR2 SNEGSKA (reference sequence). The CDR3 bases are TGCAGTGCTAGGGAGGGGTATGAGCAGTTCTTC. Protein sequence: CSAREGYEQFF.

CDR3 coding DNA: TGTGCCAGCAGACCGGGGGGTGTCTACTATGGCTACACCTTC. Translation: CASRPGGVYYGYTF. The chain employs TRBV6-2 or TRBV6-3 and TRBJ1-2, with a possible D match to TRBD1 (5 bases). The CDR3 sequence is 14 residues long. Germline V gene data show CDR1 as MNHEY and CDR2 as SVGEGT. The ends were cut back, 6 bases at V and 3 bases at J, with 14 bases in the middle.

J is TRBJ2-7 and V is TRBV13; 7 bases align to TRBD1. V shed 6 bases, J shed 6 bases, and the junction held 8 bases outside the gene matches. The CDR3 runs 13 residues. Germline loops: CDR1 PRHDT, CDR2 FYEKMQ (reference sequence). The CDR3 sequence is CASSHTNRGEQYF. CDR3 bases: TGTGCCAGCAGTCACACAAACAGGGGCGAGCAGTACTTC.

Written as DNA, the CDR3 is TGTGCCAGCAGCCAATTTACGAGCTCCTATAATTCACCCCTCCACTTT. This encodes CASSQFTSSYNSPLHF. This chain connects TRBV14 to TRBJ1-6, with D hard to call. CDR3 length: 16 residues. Germline CDR1 SGHDN, CDR2 FVKESK. The V end lost 2 bases, the J end lost 0 bases, and 8 bases lay between the germline ends.

The chain employs TRBV3-1 and TRBJ1-5; D gene uncertain. Germline V CDR1 and CDR2: LGHDT, YNNKEL (reference sequence). The germline V and J ends were trimmed by 0 bases and 7 bases, with 10 bases remaining between them. The CDR3 has 14 amino acids. The CDR3: CASSQDSLGQPQHF. CDR3 bases: TGTGCCAGCAGCCAAGATTCCCTCGGGCAGCCCCAGCATTTT.

The CDR3 nucleotides are TGTGCCAGCAGCTCCACCCGGACAGCACGCACAGATACGCAGTATTTT. Residues: CASSSTRTARTDTQYF. The gene calls are TRBV7-2 and TRBJ2-3; tentative D call: TRBD1 (6 bases). This CDR3 comprises 16 residues. Germline V gene lookup returns CDR1 SGHTA and CDR2 FQGNSA. V lost 4 bases and J 1 base, leaving 15 bases between the germline ends.

V and J are TRBV20-1 and TRBJ2-5; D call uncertain. The V end lost 0 bases, the J end lost 5 bases, and 4 bases lay between the germline ends. CDR1 is DFQATT, CDR2 SNEGSKA, per germline (reference sequence). The CDR3 spans 11 residues. The CDR3 nucleotides read TGCAGTGCTAGAGAACTGGAGACCCAGTACTTC. This sequence encodes CSARELETQYF.

The chain has TRBV29-1 and TRBJ1-1; D gene unclear. Trimming cost V 7 bases and J 6 bases, with 12 bases left between them. The CDR3 is made up of 11 amino acids. Germline CDR1 reads SQVTM; CDR2 reads ANQGSEA. CDR3 sequence (DNA): TGCAGCGCCCGTCGGGAGGCTGAAGCTTTCTTT. It codes for CSARREAEAFF.

V and J are TRBV23-1 and TRBJ1-5; 9 bases fit TRBD1. TRBV23-1 is treated as an ORF (open reading frame) with a function not yet certain. This CDR3 has 17 amino acids. The junction had 11 bases not matched to a gene; V was cut back by 3 bases and J by 5 bases. CDR3 sequence (DNA): TGCGCCAGCAGTCATCCCCGGGACAGGGACGAATATCAGCCCCAGCATTTT. It yields the protein CASSHPRDRDEYQPQHF.

This chain joins TRBV10-3 and TRBJ2-1; no firm D call. Germline lookup yields CDR1 ENHRY and CDR2 SYGVKD. This CDR3 spans 12 amino acids. The germline V and J ends were trimmed by 4 bases and 6 bases, with 7 bases remaining between them. The CDR3 DNA is TGTGCCATCAGTGTCTCGGGCAATGAGCAGTTCTTC. As protein: CAISVSGNEQFF.

The J gene is TRBJ2-7, the V gene TRBV7-9; 10 bases fit TRBD2. Trimming took 5 bases from V and 6 from J; bases not matched to a gene: 7. The CDR3 runs to 14 residues. Per the germline V gene, CDR1 is SEHNR and CDR2 is FQNEAQ (reference sequence). The CDR3 region is CASSVLAGAFEQYF. As DNA, the CDR3 is TGTGCCAGCAGCGTCCTAGCGGGAGCCTTCGAGCAGTACTTC.

The rearrangement uses TRBV20-1 and TRBJ2-5; 7 bases match TRBD2. This CDR3 has 16 residues. Germline V gene lookup returns CDR1 DFQATT and CDR2 SNEGSKA (reference sequence). With V trimmed by 3 bases and J by 1 base, 11 bases remained unmatched. The CDR3 nucleotides read TGCAGTGCTAGTTCCCGGCGGGGGATACGCCAAGAGACCCAGTACTTC. Its translation: CSASSRRGIRQETQYF.

This sequence joins TRBV5-1 and TRBJ1-6; 7 bases align to TRBD1. The V and J ends lost 0 bases and 5 bases, in that order; junction bases with no gene match: 11. Germline CDR1 is SGHRS and CDR2 is YFSETQ. This CDR3 has 18 amino acids. In DNA form, the CDR3 reads TGCGCCAGCAGCTTGGGGACAGGAAGAGGTGTGGATAATTCACCCCTCCACTTT. It is translated as CASSLGTGRGVDNSPLHF. The variable domain in full, completed from reference TRBV5-1 and TRBJ1-6, reads KAGVTQTPRYLIKTRGQQVTLSCSPISGHRSVSWYQQTPGQGLQFLFEYFSETQRNKGNFPGRFSGRQFSNSRSEMNVSTLELGDSALYLCASSLGTGRGVDNSPLHFGNGTRLTVT.

This clonotype is a singleton in its sample. The chain uses TRBV12-3 or TRBV12-4 and TRBJ2-7; 10 nucleotides match TRBD2. The V and J ends lost 5 bases and 6 bases, in that order; junction bases with no gene match: 16. This CDR3 spans 17 amino acids. The CDR3 here is CASSPIPGLAGALEQYF. Here the CDR3 DNA reads TGTGCCAGCAGTCCTATCCCCGGGCTAGCGGGGGCCCTCGAGCAGTACTTC.

This clonotype showed up just a few times. This rearrangement joins TRBV5-1 to TRBJ1-1; TRBD1 matches at 7 bases. Germline values: CDR1 SGHRS, CDR2 YFSETQ. J gave up 3 bases and V 3 bases, and 17 bases lay outside the gene matches. The CDR3 is 18 amino acids. The CDR3 loop reads CASSSSFDRASWDTEAFF. Here the CDR3 DNA reads TGCGCCAGCAGCTCCTCCTTCGACAGGGCTAGCTGGGACACTGAAGCTTTCTTT.

The V call is TRBV5-1, the J call TRBJ2-5; weak D call: TRBD2 (6 bases). Per the germline V gene, CDR1 is SGHRS and CDR2 is YFSETQ. Trimming stripped 0 bases from V and 4 bases from J, with 13 bases between. The CDR3 sequence is 15 residues long. The CDR3 coding sequence is TGCGCCAGCAGCTTGGCCAAGGCGGAGGGAGAGACCCAGTACTTC. Residues: CASSLAKAEGETQYF.

CDR3 sequence: CASTSGGDKNIQYF. The CDR3, as DNA: TGTGCCAGCACAAGCGGGGGGGACAAAAACATTCAGTACTTC. The gene calls are TRBV6-5 and TRBJ2-4, with TRBD2 matching over 10 bases. Germline V gene lookup returns CDR1 MNHEY and CDR2 SVGAGI. V shed 7 bases and J 3 bases; nucleotides not matched to a gene: 3. This CDR3 spans 14 amino acids.

The rearrangement uses TRBV20-1 and TRBJ1-5; D gene uncertain. This CDR3 spans 14 amino acids. The germline V gene has CDR1 DFQATT and CDR2 SNEGSKA (reference sequence). V was cut by 0 bases and J by 0 bases, with 6 bases left in between. The CDR3 spells CSARDLDSNQPQHF. The CDR3 DNA reads as TGCAGTGCTAGAGATTTGGATAGCAATCAGCCCCAGCATTTT.

The CDR3 DNA is TGTGCCAGCGGTACGGTTCCTCCTGGGAAAGAGACCCAGTACTTC. Translation gives CASGTVPPGKETQYF. The chain has TRBV25-1 and TRBJ2-5, with unresolved D. Germline V gene sequence: CDR1 MGHDK, CDR2 SYGVNS. This CDR3 comprises 15 residues. V lost 8 bases, J lost 3 bases, and 19 bases lay in between.

The chain recombines TRBV4-1 with TRBJ2-5; possibly TRBD1 for D (5 bases). V lost 0 bases, J lost 13 bases, and 12 bases lay in between. The CDR3 loop spans 12 amino acids. Germline V gives CDR1 MGHRA, CDR2 YSYEKL. The CDR3 loop is CASSQDGARWYF. Here the CDR3 DNA reads TGCGCCAGCAGCCAAGATGGGGCTAGGTGGTACTTC.

This chain connects TRBV19 to TRBJ2-4; 7 bases agree with TRBD2. The CDR3 loop spans 15 amino acids. CDR1 and CDR2 from the germline V gene are LNHDA and SQIVND (reference sequence). V trimming: 1 base; J trimming: 6 bases; junction bases outside the gene matches: 6. This CDR3 reads CASSIVGGERNIQYF. In DNA, the CDR3 is TGTGCCAGTAGTATAGTTGGGGGGGAGAGAAACATTCAGTACTTC.

The chain couples TRBV20-1 to TRBJ2-5; 12 bases map to TRBD2. The CDR3 consists of 14 residues. From germline, CDR1 is DFQATT and CDR2 SNEGSKA (reference sequence). Trimming took 1 base from V and 5 from J; bases not matched to a gene: 2. The CDR3 DNA sequence: TGCAGTGCTAGAGGACTAGCGGGGGTCGAGACCCAGTACTTC. Its protein is CSARGLAGVETQYF.

The rearrangement uses TRBV20-1 and TRBJ2-7, with D unresolved. The CDR3 totals 14 residues. Germline V lookup: CDR1 DFQATT, CDR2 SNEGSKA (reference sequence). V was cut by 2 bases and J by 3 bases, with 14 bases left in between. The CDR3 bases are TGCAGTGCTAGAAGGCAGTCCGGACGCTACGAGCAGTACTTC. Translated, it gives CSARRQSGRYEQYF.